The 7 T cell receptor beta chains in this list originate from one sample, sequenced in a study of blood T cell repertoires in COVID-19 (TCRdb year 2020). Library construction relied on the immunoSEQ multiplex PCR assay. TCRdb provides this immuneACCESS table in a form limited to in-frame rearrangements. Some clones are lacking; in checked studies, under half of them reflect an unresolved V gene, and why the rest are absent is not known. Present in this sample are about 250,000 clones, about 91% of which were seen just once. The ten largest clones take up about 1.3% of the sample. The sequencing sample was made of peripheral blood. The source is a man older than 75 with acute or convalescent COVID-19.

The sample holds one count of this clone. This chain joins TRBV7-2 and TRBJ1-3; no firm D call. The germline gives CDR1 SGHTA, CDR2 FQGNSA. The CDR3 is 13 amino acids. The ends were cut back, 5 bases at V and 2 bases at J, with 7 bases in the middle. The CDR3 region has the DNA TGTGCCAGCAGCACACCCACTGGAAACACCATATATTTT. Amino acid sequence: CASSTPTGNTIYF.

This clone was counted a single time. The rearrangement joins TRBV5-5 to TRBJ2-1; D possibly corresponds to TRBD1 (6 bases). The CDR3 runs to 15 residues. The V end lost 2 bases, the J end lost 12 bases, and 21 bases lay between the germline ends. Germline V gives CDR1 SGHKS, CDR2 YYEKEE (reference sequence). The CDR3 DNA follows: TGTGCCAGCAGCTTTTCTTGGGCAGGGGCCACTGGGCAGTTCTTC. Translating it yields CASSFSWAGATGQFF.

This chain joins TRBV5-1 and TRBJ2-1, with 10 bases fitting TRBD1. V lost 0 bases, J lost 5 bases, and 5 bases stayed unmatched. From germline, CDR1 is SGHRS and CDR2 YFSETQ. This CDR3 region has 16 residues. The CDR3 region has the DNA TGCGCCAGCAGCTTGGTGGCCGGGACAGGGGACAATGAGCAGTTCTTC. Protein: CASSLVAGTGDNEQFF.

The chain joins TRBV19 to TRBJ1-2; TRBD1 matches at 9 bases. The V segment lost 6 bases and the J segment 4 bases; nucleotides outside the gene matches: 9. The length of the CDR3 is 15 residues. Germline CDR1 LNHDA, CDR2 SQIVND (reference sequence). In nucleotides, the CDR3 is TGTGCCAGTAGCCTCTCGGGACAGGGAGGCTATGGCTACACCTTC. Its protein is CASSLSGQGGYGYTF.

The chain carries TRBV6-2 or TRBV6-3 and TRBJ1-2; 12 positions match TRBD1. CDR1 is MNHEY and CDR2 is SVGEGT in the germline V gene. Losses at the gene ends were 4 bases for V and 4 bases for J; bases not matched to a gene: 7. The CDR3 has 16 amino acids. The CDR3 loop is CASSSAGTGGFYGYTF. As DNA, the CDR3 is TGTGCCAGCAGTTCCGCCGGGACAGGGGGCTTCTATGGCTACACCTTC.

The chain has TRBV21-1 and TRBJ2-1; the D call TRBD2 from the table was never checked on the DNA. TRBV21-1 is a pseudogene. The CDR3 has 16 residues. Here the CDR3 DNA reads TGTGCCAGCAGCAAATTGACTAGCGGGGGGGAAAATGAGCAGTTCTTC. Residues: CASSKLTSGGENEQFF.

The CDR3 sequence is CASSLQTGTSEPGELFF. The DNA of the CDR3 is TGTGCCAGCAGCCTTCAAACCGGGACTAGCGAGCCGGGGGAGCTGTTTTTT. The chain links TRBV7-2 to TRBJ2-2; 10 nucleotides match TRBD2. This CDR3 spans 17 amino acids. Trimming took 5 bases from V and 8 from J; bases not matched to a gene: 14. Germline V gene lookup returns CDR1 SGHTA and CDR2 FQGNSA.